Below are 21 T cell receptor beta chains sequenced from a single sample in a study of T cell responses to AZD1222 COVID-19 vaccine. Sequenced by immunoSEQ multiplex PCR; TCRdb stores in-frame clones only, minus some. The sample lists approximately 100,000 clones; about nine tenths were seen once. The specimen comprised peripheral blood, sampled on day 0 of AZD1222 vaccination. These receptors all stem from an adult in good health.

V gene TRBV27 combines with J gene TRBJ2-7; tentative D call: TRBD2 (6 bases). This CDR3 comprises 14 residues. Germline lookup yields CDR1 MNHEY and CDR2 SMNVEV (reference sequence). V lost 2 bases, J lost 2 bases, and 10 bases lay in between. This chain's CDR3 is CASSLGGYAYEQYF. DNA of the CDR3: TGTGCCAGCAGTTTAGGAGGGTATGCCTACGAGCAGTACTTC.

This chain connects TRBV9 to TRBJ2-3, with 8 positions matching TRBD1. CDR1 and CDR2 from the germline V gene are SGDLS and YYNGEE. V was clipped by 4 bases and J by 11 bases; unmatched bases: 6. This CDR3 region has 12 residues. CDR3 nucleotides: TGTGCCAGCAGCCCACAGGGGGTTCGGCAGTATTTT. It translates to CASSPQGVRQYF. Combining the CDR3 with reference TRBV9 and TRBJ2-3 gives the whole variable domain DSGVTQTPKHLITATGQRVTLRCSPRSGDLSVYWYQQSLDQGLQFLIQYYNGEERAKGNILERFSAQQFPDLHSELNLSSLELGDSALYFCASSPQGVRQYFGPGTRLTVL.

This clone was detected once. The rearrangement uses TRBV7-9 and TRBJ1-3; D might be TRBD1 (5 bases). The V gene's germline CDR1 is SEHNR and CDR2 FQNEAQ (reference sequence). The CDR3 consists of 14 residues. V dropped 2 bases and J dropped 2 bases, with 7 bases sitting between them. CDR3 DNA sequence: TGTGCCAGCAGCTTATCACAGGCTGGAAACACCATATATTTT. This sequence encodes CASSLSQAGNTIYF.

The chain employs TRBV30 and TRBJ1-3; D remains unclear. CDR1 GTSNPN and CDR2 SVGIG come from the germline V gene (reference sequence). The CDR3 is 15 amino acids. The V and J ends lost 4 bases and 0 bases respectively, with 13 bases between them. The CDR3 protein is CAWKLYQHSGNTIYF. The DNA of the CDR3 is TGTGCCTGGAAACTCTATCAGCACTCTGGAAACACCATATATTTT.

This clone turned up a few times. The chain couples TRBV24-1 to TRBJ2-1, with 10 nucleotides matching TRBD2. In germline, CDR1 is KGHDR, CDR2 SFDVKD. V was clipped by 2 bases and J by 5 bases; unmatched bases: 2. This CDR3 contains 15 residues. The CDR3 sequence is CATSDSSGGNNEQFF. The CDR3 bases are TGTGCCACCAGTGATTCTAGCGGGGGAAACAATGAGCAGTTCTTC.

CDR3 DNA: TGCAGTGCTAGTGACGGGGGGCCTGGAAACACCATATATTTT. Amino acids: CSASDGGPGNTIYF. This rearrangement joins TRBV20-1 to TRBJ1-3; TRBD1 is a possible D gene (6 bases). The CDR3 is made up of 14 amino acids. Germline CDR1 reads DFQATT; CDR2 reads SNEGSKA (reference sequence). Trimming took 3 bases from V and 2 from J, leaving 11 bases between them.

This chain links TRBV6-6 with TRBJ2-3, with D perhaps TRBD2 (6 bases). The CDR3 runs 14 residues. Germline loops: CDR1 MNHNY, CDR2 SVGAGI (reference sequence). Trimming stripped 5 bases from V and 6 bases from J, with 15 bases between. The CDR3 spells CASSAGNLADTQYF. The CDR3 DNA reads TGTGCCAGCAGTGCGGGAAATCTCGCTGATACGCAGTATTTT.

In nucleotides, the CDR3 is TGTGCCAGCTCAATGGACAGGGCTAATTCACCCCTCCACTTT. Its translation: CASSMDRANSPLHF. This rearrangement joins TRBV18 to TRBJ1-6; 8 bases align to TRBD1. The junction had 3 bases not matched to a gene; V was cut back by 5 bases and J by 6 bases. Germline loops: CDR1 KGHSH, CDR2 LQKENI. The CDR3 length is 14 residues.

The chain couples TRBV7-9 to TRBJ2-1, with D perhaps assigned TRBD1 or TRBD2 (6 bases each). Between the trimmed V and J ends, which lost 5 bases and 0 bases, there was a span of 11 bases. CDR1 and CDR2 from the germline V gene are SEHNR and FQNEAQ (reference sequence). The CDR3 covers 15 residues. CDR3 bases: TGTGCCAGCAGCCGAGGGGGGAGCTCCTACAATGAGCAGTTCTTC. This codes for CASSRGGSSYNEQFF.

This chain joins TRBV27 and TRBJ1-2, with D maybe TRBD1 (6 bases). V shed 1 base and J shed 1 base, with 22 bases lying between them. Germline assignment: CDR1 MNHEY and CDR2 SMNVEV (reference sequence). The CDR3 length is 19 residues. The CDR3 sequence is CASSLLGGGVISSNYGYTF. The CDR3 nucleotides are TGTGCCAGCAGTTTATTAGGGGGGGGCGTTATATCCAGTAACTATGGCTACACCTTC.

J is TRBJ1-5 and V is TRBV27; weak D call: TRBD1 (5 bases). The germline gives CDR1 MNHEY, CDR2 SMNVEV (reference sequence). Trimming left V 4 bases short and J 4 bases short, with 14 bases between. The CDR3 length is 15 residues. The CDR3 loop is CASSWRPGMNQPQHF. The CDR3 region has the DNA TGTGCCAGCAGTTGGCGGCCAGGGATGAATCAGCCCCAGCATTTT.

The chain employs TRBV18 and TRBJ1-5; possible D gene TRBD1, 5 bases. V was cut by 4 bases and J by 0 bases, with 19 bases left in between. Germline values: CDR1 KGHSH, CDR2 LQKENI. CDR3 length: 18 residues. For the CDR3, the DNA is TGTGCCAGCTCACTCAATGCGGATGGGGCTTATAGCAATCAGCCCCAGCATTTT. Residues: CASSLNADGAYSNQPQHF.

The chain is built from TRBV5-1 and TRBJ2-3; no clear D. Germline values: CDR1 SGHRS, CDR2 YFSETQ. Trimming left V 9 bases short and J 2 bases short, with 16 bases between. This CDR3 has 14 amino acids. CDR3 sequence: CATFLNPYTDTQYF. CDR3 DNA: TGCGCCACCTTTCTTAATCCCTACACAGATACGCAGTATTTT. The full variable domain, in which reference TRBV5-1 and TRBJ2-3 provide the parts outside the CDR3, is KAGVTQTPRYLIKTRGQQVTLSCSPISGHRSVSWYQQTPGQGLQFLFEYFSETQRNKGNFPGRFSGRQFSNSRSEMNVSTLELGDSALYLCATFLNPYTDTQYFGPGTRLTVL.

On this clone itself: Other DNA sequences in this sample translate to the same CDR3. CDR3 DNA sequence: TGCAGCGTTGGTCAGAACACTGAAGCTTTCTTT. Amino acids: CSVGQNTEAFF. This chain connects TRBV29-1 to TRBJ1-1; D is undetermined. CDR1 is SQVTM, CDR2 ANQGSEA, per germline. The CDR3 is 11 amino acids. Trimming removed 4 bases from V and 1 base from J, with 4 bases in between.

This clone was observed a handful of times. The rearrangement uses TRBV19 and TRBJ1-1, with a tentative D call TRBD1 (5 bases). Trimming removed 7 bases from V and 5 bases from J, with 20 bases in between. The germline V gene has CDR1 LNHDA and CDR2 SQIVND (reference sequence). The CDR3 covers 15 residues. The CDR3 is CASTYSRARGTEAFF. CDR3 nucleotides: TGTGCCAGTACATACAGCCGCGCCCGGGGGACTGAAGCTTTCTTT.

This clone has just one count. CDR3 amino acids: CASSQGTEETQYF. As DNA, the CDR3 is TGTGCCAGCTCACAAGGGACAGAAGAGACCCAGTACTTC. This chain connects TRBV18 to TRBJ2-5; 7 nucleotides match TRBD1. Trimming removed 4 bases from V and 3 bases from J; junction bases left unmatched: 2. Germline CDR1 and CDR2: KGHSH and LQKENI. There are 13 residues in the CDR3.

V and J are TRBV3-1 (or the pseudogene TRBV3-2) and TRBJ1-1; D gene ambiguous. The germline gives CDR1 LGHDT, CDR2 YNNKEL (reference sequence). The V end was cut by 7 bases, the J end by 1 base, with 19 bases between. This CDR3 has 16 amino acids. CDR3 nucleotide sequence: TGTGCCAGCACTAGAAGCGAGGCCCGGGGGAACACTGAAGCTTTCTTT. Encoded protein: CASTRSEARGNTEAFF.

This chain connects TRBV19 to TRBJ1-1; D remains ambiguous. Trimming took off 2 bases at V and 1 base at J, with 8 bases between the two ends. There are 14 residues in the CDR3. Germline V lookup: CDR1 LNHDA, CDR2 SQIVND (reference sequence). The CDR3 spells CASSIRFANTEAFF. CDR3 bases: TGTGCCAGTAGTATAAGGTTCGCGAACACTGAAGCTTTCTTT.

The chain couples TRBV2 to TRBJ2-3; D gene uncertain. With 4 bases removed from V and 6 bases from J, the gap between germline ends came to 11 bases. The germline CDR1 and CDR2 sequences are SNHLY and FYNNEI. The CDR3 covers 13 residues. The CDR3 bases are TGTGCCAGCAGTGGGGATTTGGTGGATACGCAGTATTTT. This gives the protein CASSGDLVDTQYF.

The rearrangement links TRBV11-1 to TRBJ1-2; 9 positions agree with TRBD1. Germline-derived CDR1 and CDR2 are SGHAT and FQDESV (reference sequence). V was clipped by 4 bases and J by 4 bases; unmatched bases: 4. This CDR3 comprises 14 residues. Written as DNA, the CDR3 is TGTGCCAGCAGCTCCCGGGACAGGGTCTATGGCTACACCTTC. Protein product: CASSSRDRVYGYTF.

This clone was detected once. The V gene is TRBV19, the J gene TRBJ1-5, with 11 bases lining up with TRBD1. The germline V gene encodes CDR1 LNHDA and CDR2 SQIVND (reference sequence). The CDR3 contains 14 residues. V dropped 4 bases and J dropped 5; count of bases not matched to a gene: 1. CDR3 in DNA: TGTGCCAGTAGTAGGGGACAGGGGGATCAGCCCCAGCATTTT. Encoded protein: CASSRGQGDQPQHF.